These 7 T cell receptor beta chains originate from one sample sequenced in a study of blood T cell repertoires in COVID-19. Produced via immunoSEQ multiplex PCR; TCRdb's table is partial and in-frame only. The sample records approximately 200,000 clones, approximately 81% being singletons. Sample: PBMCs or T cells enriched from blood (not recorded which). These receptors came from a man between 40 and 49 years old who had recovered from COVID-19.

The J gene is TRBJ2-1, the V gene TRBV27; D is perhaps TRBD1 (6 bases). From germline, CDR1 is MNHEY and CDR2 SMNVEV (reference sequence). This CDR3 is 14 amino acids long. The V end lost 5 bases, the J end lost 4 bases, and 12 bases lay between the germline ends. The CDR3 coding sequence is TGTGCCAGCAGTCTGGACAGACTATACAATGAGCAGTTCTTC. Translating gives CASSLDRLYNEQFF.

This sequence joins TRBV9 and TRBJ2-4, with D possibly matching TRBD2 (5 bases). Trimming pared 3 bases from V and 1 base from J, leaving 5 bases between. The V gene's germline CDR1 is SGDLS and CDR2 YYNGEE. The CDR3 runs to 13 residues. The CDR3 bases are TGTGCCAGCAGCGGGGAGGCCAAAAACATTCAGTACTTC. It encodes CASSGEAKNIQYF. The full variable domain, rest sourced from reference TRBV9 and TRBJ2-4, is DSGVTQTPKHLITATGQRVTLRCSPRSGDLSVYWYQQSLDQGLQFLIQYYNGEERAKGNILERFSAQQFPDLHSELNLSSLELGDSALYFCASSGEAKNIQYFGAGTRLSVL.

V and J are TRBV6-5 and TRBJ2-7, with D possibly being TRBD2 (5 bases). Germline lookup yields CDR1 MNHEY and CDR2 SVGAGI. The CDR3 runs to 11 residues. V was trimmed by 6 bases and J by 3 bases, leaving 6 bases between them. CDR3 region: CASSRDYEQYF. The CDR3 coding sequence is TGTGCCAGCAGCCGGGACTACGAGCAGTACTTC.

This clone was seen repeatedly, ten times or more. The V gene is TRBV19, the J gene TRBJ1-2; 9 bases match TRBD1. After removal of 6 bases from V and 3 bases from J, the junction contained 8 bases not matched to a gene. This CDR3 spans 15 amino acids. CDR1 and CDR2 from the germline V gene are LNHDA and SQIVND (reference sequence). The CDR3 DNA sequence: TGTGCCAGTAGCCTACCGGGACAGGGATACTATGGCTACACCTTC. It specifies CASSLPGQGYYGYTF.

The chain couples TRBV19 to TRBJ2-3; 8 positions agree with TRBD2. The germline V gene encodes CDR1 LNHDA and CDR2 SQIVND (reference sequence). The CDR3 loop spans 16 amino acids. With 1 base clipped from V and 2 bases from J, the junction kept 5 bases outside the gene matches. CDR3 region: CASSIALAGLTDTQYF. CDR3 nucleotides: TGTGCCAGTAGTATAGCCCTAGCGGGCCTCACAGATACGCAGTATTTT.

J is TRBJ2-1 and V is TRBV25-1; TRBD1 matches at 11 bases. CDR1 and CDR2 (germline): MGHDK, SYGVNS. With 6 bases clipped from V and 3 bases from J, the junction kept 4 bases outside the gene matches. This CDR3 has 15 residues. The CDR3 DNA reads TGTGCCAGCAGGACCGGGACAGGGGGCTACAATGAGCAGTTCTTC. It codes for CASRTGTGGYNEQFF.

A single count supports this clone. The gene calls are TRBV29-1 and TRBJ1-1, with a possible D match to TRBD1 (5 bases). V was pared by 5 bases and J by 1 base, with 8 bases between. Germline V gene data show CDR1 as SQVTM and CDR2 as ANQGSEA. The CDR3 sequence is 12 residues long. Written as DNA, the CDR3 is TGCAGCGTTAGACAGAGGAACACTGAAGCTTTCTTT. This encodes CSVRQRNTEAFF.